This TCR beta chain comes out of a study of blood T cell repertoires in COVID-19. Study overall: COVID-19 samples, acute and convalescent, were from the United States, Italy and Spain.

Per germline, CDR1 GTSNPN and CDR2 SVGIG (reference sequence). The V end was cut by 1 base, the J end by 5 bases, with 20 bases between. This CDR3 spans 16 amino acids. The data were produced by immunoSEQ multiplex PCR, yet TCRdb's version contains in-frame clones alone and is incomplete. The table shows about 170,000 clones, with 85% occurring only once. The sequenced sample was peripheral blood. The V call is TRBV30, the J call TRBJ2-5; D possibly corresponds to TRBD1 (5 bases). The receptor was isolated from a human donor with acute or convalescent COVID-19. The donor label of this sample is uncertain. The CDR3 protein is CAWSGGARRLGETQYF. The CDR3 region has the DNA TGTGCCTGGAGTGGGGGCGCCAGGCGCCTGGGGGAGACCCAGTACTTC.